This is a list of T cell receptor beta chains from one sample in a study of vaccination effects on CD4 cells after COVID-19. Antigens of these TCRs are unknown. Measured with immunoSEQ multiplex PCR; TCRdb has only the in-frame clones, and not every one. Among tens of thousands of clones listed, 60% to 85% were seen once. The starting material was CD4+ T cells from PBMCs cultured with HCoV-OC43 spike peptides, obtained after COVID-19 vaccination. These receptor sequences come from a human donor who received a COVID-19 vaccine. Each CDR3 is given with its conserved first and last residue. Fields, in order: CDR3 DNA, CDR3 protein, J gene, D gene, clone size, V gene. A D gene is named only where the DNA matches it firmly. For some rows the clone size is stated as once, few or many, or as a class when expanded; others skip it.

cdr3_nt: TGTGCCAGAGAGGAGGGGAGGACTGAAGCTTTCTTT
cdr3_aa: CAREEGRTEAFF
j_call: TRBJ1-1
d_call: .
clone_size: .
v_call: TRBV2

cdr3_nt: TGTGCCTGGAGCGCTAGCGTTAACTATGGCTACACCTTC
cdr3_aa: CAWSASVNYGYTF
j_call: TRBJ1-2
d_call: .
clone_size: .
v_call: TRBV30

cdr3_nt: TGTGCCAGCAGCTTAGAGGGGATTCAGCCCCAGCATTTT
cdr3_aa: CASSLEGIQPQHF
j_call: TRBJ1-5
d_call: .
clone_size: .
v_call: TRBV7-8

cdr3_nt: TGCAGCGTTGCGGAGGGGGCGGTTGGCAATCAGCCCCAGCATTTT
cdr3_aa: CSVAEGAVGNQPQHF
j_call: TRBJ1-5
d_call: TRBD1
clone_size: once
v_call: TRBV29-1

cdr3_nt: TGTGCCAGCAAGGTCAGGGGGCGAGATGAGCAGTTCTTC
cdr3_aa: CASKVRGRDEQFF
j_call: TRBJ2-1
d_call: TRBD1
clone_size: few
v_call: TRBV28

cdr3_nt: TGTGCCAGCAGCGTAGCGGGGCCCGGGGAGCTGTTTTTT
cdr3_aa: CASSVAGPGELFF
j_call: TRBJ2-2
d_call: .
clone_size: once
v_call: TRBV9

cdr3_nt: TGTGCCAGTAGTATTTTCGCTGGCGGAGAAAAACTGTTTTTT
cdr3_aa: CASSIFAGGEKLFF
j_call: TRBJ1-4
d_call: .
clone_size: .
v_call: TRBV19

cdr3_nt: TGCGCCAGCAGCTTGGGGCGGGGGTTCGATGAGACCCAGTACTTC
cdr3_aa: CASSLGRGFDETQYF
j_call: TRBJ2-5
d_call: TRBD2
clone_size: .
v_call: TRBV5-1

cdr3_nt: TGTGCCAGCAGCCAACGTCGGGCAGATGGCTACACCTTC
cdr3_aa: CASSQRRADGYTF
j_call: TRBJ1-2
d_call: .
clone_size: .
v_call: TRBV14

cdr3_nt: TGCAGTGCTAGGGGCTACACCTTC
cdr3_aa: CSARGYTF
j_call: TRBJ1-2
d_call: .
clone_size: .
v_call: TRBV20-1

cdr3_nt: TGTGCCAGCAGCTGGGGACCGGGTGTCGGGCTACACAATGAGCAGTTCTTC
cdr3_aa: CASSWGPGVGLHNEQFF
j_call: TRBJ2-1
d_call: .
clone_size: .
v_call: TRBV5-4

cdr3_nt: TGTGCCAGCCATAGACGGGGGAACTATGGCTACACCTTC
cdr3_aa: CASHRRGNYGYTF
j_call: TRBJ1-2
d_call: .
clone_size: medium-sized
v_call: TRBV3-1/TRBV3-2

cdr3_nt: TGTGCCAGCAGTTACGTCCGGGGCGATGAGCAGTTCTTC
cdr3_aa: CASSYVRGDEQFF
j_call: TRBJ2-1
d_call: .
clone_size: .
v_call: TRBV6-5

cdr3_nt: TGCAGCGTTAGGACAGACCTGAACACCGGGGAGCTGTTTTTT
cdr3_aa: CSVRTDLNTGELFF
j_call: TRBJ2-2
d_call: .
clone_size: .
v_call: TRBV29-1

cdr3_nt: TGTGCCAGCAGCTTGACGGAGAACACTGAAGCTTTCTTT
cdr3_aa: CASSLTENTEAFF
j_call: TRBJ1-1
d_call: .
clone_size: .
v_call: TRBV7-7

cdr3_nt: TGCGCCAGCAGCAGGACCGGGACTAGCGGGGGATTGCGCACAGATACGCAGTATTTT
cdr3_aa: CASSRTGTSGGLRTDTQYF
j_call: TRBJ2-3
d_call: TRBD2
clone_size: .
v_call: TRBV5-1

cdr3_nt: TGTGCCAGTAATGACAGAAAAAGACAGCCCCAGCATTTT
cdr3_aa: CASNDRKRQPQHF
j_call: TRBJ1-5
d_call: .
clone_size: .
v_call: TRBV19

cdr3_nt: TGCGCCAGCAGCTTGGAAGGGACTACGCAGTATTTT
cdr3_aa: CASSLEGTTQYF
j_call: TRBJ2-3
d_call: .
clone_size: .
v_call: TRBV5-1

cdr3_nt: TGTGCCAGCAGCGGCCTTAGCCAAGAGACCCAGTACTTC
cdr3_aa: CASSGLSQETQYF
j_call: TRBJ2-5
d_call: .
clone_size: .
v_call: TRBV6-5

cdr3_nt: TGTGCCAGCAGCCTCCCTTTAGATACGCAGTATTTT
cdr3_aa: CASSLPLDTQYF
j_call: TRBJ2-3
d_call: .
clone_size: .
v_call: TRBV7-3

cdr3_nt: TGTGCCAGCAGTTCCGGGACTATTAACTATGGCTACACCTTC
cdr3_aa: CASSSGTINYGYTF
j_call: TRBJ1-2
d_call: .
clone_size: once
v_call: TRBV27

cdr3_nt: TGTGCCAGCAGTGACCCCCGGCAGGGTAGGCACACTGAAGCTTTCTTT
cdr3_aa: CASSDPRQGRHTEAFF
j_call: TRBJ1-1
d_call: .
clone_size: .
v_call: TRBV25-1

cdr3_nt: TGCGCCAGCAGCCAGGGTCCTGTAGCGGGGGATGAGCAGTTCTTC
cdr3_aa: CASSQGPVAGDEQFF
j_call: TRBJ2-1
d_call: TRBD2
clone_size: .
v_call: TRBV5-1

cdr3_nt: TGTGCCAGCTCACGAAACGGGAACACTGAAGCTTTCTTT
cdr3_aa: CASSRNGNTEAFF
j_call: TRBJ1-1
d_call: .
clone_size: .
v_call: TRBV18

cdr3_nt: TGTGCCAGCAGCTTTGACGGTTCTAGCACAGATACGCAGTATTTT
cdr3_aa: CASSFDGSSTDTQYF
j_call: TRBJ2-3
d_call: .
clone_size: .
v_call: TRBV11-2

cdr3_nt: TGCGCCAGCAGCGGGGGCCGGGGCACAGATACGCAGTATTTT
cdr3_aa: CASSGGRGTDTQYF
j_call: TRBJ2-3
d_call: .
clone_size: .
v_call: TRBV5-1

cdr3_nt: TGTGCCAGCAGCGTTTTGCCTGAAGAGACCCAGTACTTC
cdr3_aa: CASSVLPEETQYF
j_call: TRBJ2-5
d_call: .
clone_size: .
v_call: TRBV9

cdr3_nt: TGTGCCAGTAAGACCTCAGGGGAAACCAAAAACATTCAGTACTTC
cdr3_aa: CASKTSGETKNIQYF
j_call: TRBJ2-4
d_call: .
clone_size: few
v_call: TRBV19

cdr3_nt: TGTGCCAGCAGTGAAGCGGAGGGTGAAGCTTTCTTT
cdr3_aa: CASSEAEGEAFF
j_call: TRBJ1-1
d_call: .
clone_size: once
v_call: TRBV6-1

cdr3_nt: TGTGCCAGCACTGGGGGGCACACAGATACGCAGTATTTT
cdr3_aa: CASTGGHTDTQYF
j_call: TRBJ2-3
d_call: .
clone_size: .
v_call: TRBV6-5

cdr3_nt: TGTGCCAGCAGCGCAAACGACGGGGTTCAGCCCCAGCATTTT
cdr3_aa: CASSANDGVQPQHF
j_call: TRBJ1-5
d_call: .
clone_size: .
v_call: TRBV9

cdr3_nt: TGTGCCAGCTCACCAGCGGGCCTCCTCAATGACGCCCAGCATTTT
cdr3_aa: CASSPAGLLNDAQHF
j_call: TRBJ1-5
d_call: .
clone_size: .
v_call: TRBV18

cdr3_nt: TGTGCCTGGAGTGTAAAGACAGGCTCTGGAAACACCATATATTTT
cdr3_aa: CAWSVKTGSGNTIYF
j_call: TRBJ1-3
d_call: .
clone_size: .
v_call: TRBV30

cdr3_nt: TGCGCCAGCAGTGAGCCGGACAGGGGTCACAATGAGCAGTTCTTC
cdr3_aa: CASSEPDRGHNEQFF
j_call: TRBJ2-1
d_call: TRBD1
clone_size: .
v_call: TRBV10-2

cdr3_nt: TGTGCCAGCAGTTTAAGAGGGACAGGGGGCTTCGGCTACACCTTC
cdr3_aa: CASSLRGTGGFGYTF
j_call: TRBJ1-2
d_call: TRBD1
clone_size: .
v_call: TRBV27

cdr3_nt: TGTGCCAGCAGCTTAGACGCGTTGAATGAGCAGTTCTTC
cdr3_aa: CASSLDALNEQFF
j_call: TRBJ2-1
d_call: .
clone_size: .
v_call: TRBV7-7

cdr3_nt: TGTGCCAGCAGCCCCAGCGGATTACAAAACTATGGCTACACCTTC
cdr3_aa: CASSPSGLQNYGYTF
j_call: TRBJ1-2
d_call: .
clone_size: few
v_call: TRBV5-5

cdr3_nt: TGCGCCAGCAGCTTCCTGGGACAGCAGAACACTGAAGCTTTCTTT
cdr3_aa: CASSFLGQQNTEAFF
j_call: TRBJ1-1
d_call: TRBD1
clone_size: .
v_call: TRBV5-1

cdr3_nt: TGTGCCAGCAGTTACACCTTTAGGCAGGCTAACTATGGCTACACCTTC
cdr3_aa: CASSYTFRQANYGYTF
j_call: TRBJ1-2
d_call: .
clone_size: .
v_call: TRBV6-6

cdr3_nt: TGTGCCACCAGTGATTTGAAGGGGTCCTACAATGAGCAGTTCTTC
cdr3_aa: CATSDLKGSYNEQFF
j_call: TRBJ2-1
d_call: .
clone_size: .
v_call: TRBV24-1

cdr3_nt: TGTGCCAGCAGCCGTGTGGGGGGTTTGGGCACCGGGGAGCTGTTTTTT
cdr3_aa: CASSRVGGLGTGELFF
j_call: TRBJ2-2
d_call: .
clone_size: few
v_call: TRBV5-4

cdr3_nt: TGCGCCAGCAGCCCCGGAGGGACCCGCTCCTACAATGAGCAGTTCTTC
cdr3_aa: CASSPGGTRSYNEQFF
j_call: TRBJ2-1
d_call: .
clone_size: .
v_call: TRBV5-1

cdr3_nt: TGCGCCAGCAGCTTCGGGGGGGGCCCCTACAATGAGCAGTTCTTC
cdr3_aa: CASSFGGGPYNEQFF
j_call: TRBJ2-1
d_call: TRBD2
clone_size: .
v_call: TRBV5-1

cdr3_nt: TGTGCCAGCAGCCTCGGGACGCAAGTTTATGGCTACACCTTC
cdr3_aa: CASSLGTQVYGYTF
j_call: TRBJ1-2
d_call: .
clone_size: .
v_call: TRBV3-1/TRBV3-2

cdr3_nt: TGTGCCAGCAGTTTCGTCACTTCTGGGGCCAACGTCCTGACTTTC
cdr3_aa: CASSFVTSGANVLTF
j_call: TRBJ2-6
d_call: .
clone_size: .
v_call: TRBV27

cdr3_nt: TGTGCCTGGAGTGTAGCAGGGGGCTTGTTGGCCAAAAACATTCAGTACTTC
cdr3_aa: CAWSVAGGLLAKNIQYF
j_call: TRBJ2-4
d_call: TRBD1
clone_size: .
v_call: TRBV30

cdr3_nt: TGTGCCAGCTCCCTCTCTGTGCGGTCCTACAATGAGCAGTTCTTC
cdr3_aa: CASSLSVRSYNEQFF
j_call: TRBJ2-1
d_call: .
clone_size: .
v_call: TRBV18

cdr3_nt: TGTGCCAGCAGCGAACAGGGTTCTGGGGCCAACGTCCTGACTTTC
cdr3_aa: CASSEQGSGANVLTF
j_call: TRBJ2-6
d_call: .
clone_size: .
v_call: TRBV9